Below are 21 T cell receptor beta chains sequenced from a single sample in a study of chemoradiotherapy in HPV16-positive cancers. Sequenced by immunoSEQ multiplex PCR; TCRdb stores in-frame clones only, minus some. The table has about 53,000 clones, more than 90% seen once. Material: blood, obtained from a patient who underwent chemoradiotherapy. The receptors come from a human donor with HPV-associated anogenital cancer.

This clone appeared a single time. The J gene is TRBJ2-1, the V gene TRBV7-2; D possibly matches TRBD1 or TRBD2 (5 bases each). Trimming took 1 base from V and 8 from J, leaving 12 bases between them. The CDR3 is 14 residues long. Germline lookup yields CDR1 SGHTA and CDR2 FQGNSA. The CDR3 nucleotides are TGTGCCAGCAGCTTAGGGGACCGGACGCATGAGCAGTTCTTC. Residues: CASSLGDRTHEQFF. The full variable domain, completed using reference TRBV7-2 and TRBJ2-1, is GAGVSQSPSNKVTEKGKDVELRCDPISGHTALYWYRQSLGQGLEFLIYFQGNSAPDKSGLPSDRFSAERTGGSVSTLTIQRTQQEDSAVYLCASSLGDRTHEQFFGPGTRLTVL.

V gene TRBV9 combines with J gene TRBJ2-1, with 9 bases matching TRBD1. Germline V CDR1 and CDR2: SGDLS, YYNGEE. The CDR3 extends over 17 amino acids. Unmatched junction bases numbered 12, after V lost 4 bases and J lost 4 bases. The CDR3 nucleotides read TGTGCCAGCAGCATTACCTGGACAGGGGCCTTATACAATGAGCAGTTCTTC. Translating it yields CASSITWTGALYNEQFF. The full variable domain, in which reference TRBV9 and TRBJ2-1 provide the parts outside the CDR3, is DSGVTQTPKHLITATGQRVTLRCSPRSGDLSVYWYQQSLDQGLQFLIQYYNGEERAKGNILERFSAQQFPDLHSELNLSSLELGDSALYFCASSITWTGALYNEQFFGPGTRLTVL.

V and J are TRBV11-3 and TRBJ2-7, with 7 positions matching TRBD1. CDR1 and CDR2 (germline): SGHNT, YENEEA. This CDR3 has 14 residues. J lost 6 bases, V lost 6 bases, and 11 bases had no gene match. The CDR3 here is CASRVEQGSSEQYF. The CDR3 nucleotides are TGTGCCAGCAGGGTCGAACAGGGGAGTAGCGAGCAGTACTTC.

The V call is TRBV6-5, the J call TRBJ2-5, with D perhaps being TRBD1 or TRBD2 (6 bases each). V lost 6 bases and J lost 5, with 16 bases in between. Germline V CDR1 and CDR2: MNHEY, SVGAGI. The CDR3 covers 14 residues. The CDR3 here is CASRPSRGRETQYF. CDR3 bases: TGTGCCAGCAGACCTAGTCGGGGGCGGGAGACCCAGTACTTC.

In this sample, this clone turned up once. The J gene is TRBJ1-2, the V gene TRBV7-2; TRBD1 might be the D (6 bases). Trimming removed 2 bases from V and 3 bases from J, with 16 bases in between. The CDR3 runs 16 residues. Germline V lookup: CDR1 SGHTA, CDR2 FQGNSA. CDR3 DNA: TGTGCCAGCAGCTTAACTTGGTCAGGGGAGTACTATGGCTACACCTTC. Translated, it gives CASSLTWSGEYYGYTF. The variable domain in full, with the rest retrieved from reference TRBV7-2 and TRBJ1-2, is GAGVSQSPSNKVTEKGKDVELRCDPISGHTALYWYRQSLGQGLEFLIYFQGNSAPDKSGLPSDRFSAERTGGSVSTLTIQRTQQEDSAVYLCASSLTWSGEYYGYTFGSGTRLTVV.

The CDR3 nucleotides are TGTGCCAGCAGCCGCTACCTCAATGAGCAGTTCTTC. Translated, it gives CASSRYLNEQFF. The rearrangement uses TRBV7-9 and TRBJ2-1, with D hard to call. This CDR3 is built from 12 residues. The germline V and J ends were trimmed by 5 bases and 6 bases, with 8 bases remaining between them. CDR1 SEHNR and CDR2 FQNEAQ come from the germline V gene (reference sequence). Full variable domain (missing parts from reference TRBV7-9 and TRBJ2-1): DTGVSQNPRHKITKRGQNVTFRCDPISEHNRLYWYRQTLGQGPEFLTYFQNEAQLEKSRLLSDRFSAERPKGSFSTLEIQRTEQGDSAMYLCASSRYLNEQFFGPGTRLTVL.

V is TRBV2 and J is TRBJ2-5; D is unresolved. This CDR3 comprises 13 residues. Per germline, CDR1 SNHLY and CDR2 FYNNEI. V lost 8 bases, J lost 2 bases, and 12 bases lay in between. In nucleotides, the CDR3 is TGTGCCAGCGTCTGGTTAAGGCAAGAGACCCAGTACTTC. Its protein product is CASVWLRQETQYF.

The CDR3 is CASRSGDRNYGYTF. CDR3 DNA sequence: TGTGCCAGCAGGTCCGGCGACAGGAACTATGGCTACACCTTC. The chain links TRBV2 to TRBJ1-2; D perhaps matches TRBD1 (6 bases). The ends were cut back, 6 bases at V and 2 bases at J, with 13 bases in the middle. The CDR3 sequence is 14 residues long. The germline gives CDR1 SNHLY, CDR2 FYNNEI.

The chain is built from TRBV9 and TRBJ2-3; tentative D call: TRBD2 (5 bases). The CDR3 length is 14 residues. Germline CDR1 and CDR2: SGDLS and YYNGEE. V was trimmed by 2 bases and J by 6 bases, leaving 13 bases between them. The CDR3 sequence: CASSVRAPSDTQYF. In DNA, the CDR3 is TGTGCCAGCAGCGTGAGGGCCCCCAGCGATACGCAGTATTTT.

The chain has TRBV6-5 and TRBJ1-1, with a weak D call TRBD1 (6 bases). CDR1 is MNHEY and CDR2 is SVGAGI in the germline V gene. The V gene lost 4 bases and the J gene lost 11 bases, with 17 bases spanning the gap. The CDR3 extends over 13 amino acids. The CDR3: CASSSRGGFNAFF. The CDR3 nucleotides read TGTGCCAGCAGTTCTAGAGGGGGTTTTAACGCTTTCTTT.

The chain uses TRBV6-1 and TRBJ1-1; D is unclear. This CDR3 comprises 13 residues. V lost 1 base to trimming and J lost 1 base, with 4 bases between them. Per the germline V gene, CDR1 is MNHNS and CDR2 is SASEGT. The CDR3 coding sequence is TGTGCCAGCAGTGAAGTTCAGAACACTGAAGCTTTCTTT. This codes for CASSEVQNTEAFF.

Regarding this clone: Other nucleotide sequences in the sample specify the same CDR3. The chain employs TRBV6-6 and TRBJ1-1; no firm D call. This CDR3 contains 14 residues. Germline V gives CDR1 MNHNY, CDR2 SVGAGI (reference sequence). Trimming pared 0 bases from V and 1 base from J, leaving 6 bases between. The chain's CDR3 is CASSYSGTNTEAFF. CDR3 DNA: TGTGCCAGCAGTTACTCAGGCACGAACACTGAAGCTTTCTTT.

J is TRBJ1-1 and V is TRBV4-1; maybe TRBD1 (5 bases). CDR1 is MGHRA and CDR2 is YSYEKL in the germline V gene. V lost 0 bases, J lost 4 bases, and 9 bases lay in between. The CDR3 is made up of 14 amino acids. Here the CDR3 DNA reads TGCGCCAGCAGCCAAGAGGGTAGGGGCACTGAAGCTTTCTTT. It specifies CASSQEGRGTEAFF.

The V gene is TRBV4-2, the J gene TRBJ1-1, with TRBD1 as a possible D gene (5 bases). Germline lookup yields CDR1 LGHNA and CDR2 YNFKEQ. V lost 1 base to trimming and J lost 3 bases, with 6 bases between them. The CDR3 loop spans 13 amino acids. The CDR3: CASSQVGDTEAFF. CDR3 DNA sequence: TGTGCCAGCAGCCAAGTAGGGGACACTGAAGCTTTCTTT.

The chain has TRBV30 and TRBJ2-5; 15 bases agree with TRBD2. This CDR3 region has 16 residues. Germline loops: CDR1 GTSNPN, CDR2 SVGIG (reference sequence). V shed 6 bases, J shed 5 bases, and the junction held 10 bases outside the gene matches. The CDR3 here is CACRYLGLAGGETQYF. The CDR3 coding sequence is TGTGCCTGTCGCTACCTGGGACTAGCGGGGGGTGAGACCCAGTACTTC.

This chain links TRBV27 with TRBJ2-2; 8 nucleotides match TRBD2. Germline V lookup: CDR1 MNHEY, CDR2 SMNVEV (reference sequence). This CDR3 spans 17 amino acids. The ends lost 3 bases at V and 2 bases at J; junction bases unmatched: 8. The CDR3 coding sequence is TGTGCCAGCAGTTTTTTCCGCGGGGGGATCAACACCGGGGAGCTGTTTTTT. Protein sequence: CASSFFRGGINTGELFF.

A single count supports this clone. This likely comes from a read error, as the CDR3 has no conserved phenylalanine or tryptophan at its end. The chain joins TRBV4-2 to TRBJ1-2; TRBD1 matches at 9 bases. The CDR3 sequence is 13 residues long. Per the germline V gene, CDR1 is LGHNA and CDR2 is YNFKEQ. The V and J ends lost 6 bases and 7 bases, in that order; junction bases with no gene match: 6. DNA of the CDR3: TGTGCCAGCAGTCGGACAGGGGATGTTGGCTACACCCTC. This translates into CASSRTGDVGYTL.

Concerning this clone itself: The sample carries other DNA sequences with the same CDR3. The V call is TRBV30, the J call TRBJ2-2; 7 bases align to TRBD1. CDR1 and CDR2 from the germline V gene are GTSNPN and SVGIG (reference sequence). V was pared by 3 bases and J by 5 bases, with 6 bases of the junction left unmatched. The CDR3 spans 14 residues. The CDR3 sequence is CAWRRGQGTGELFF. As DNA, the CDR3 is TGTGCCTGGAGGAGGGGGCAGGGAACCGGGGAGCTGTTTTTT.

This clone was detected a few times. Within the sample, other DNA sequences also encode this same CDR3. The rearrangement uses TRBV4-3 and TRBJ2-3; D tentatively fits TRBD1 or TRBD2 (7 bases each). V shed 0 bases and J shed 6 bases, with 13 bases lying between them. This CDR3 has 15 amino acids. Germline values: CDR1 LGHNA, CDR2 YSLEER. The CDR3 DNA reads TGCGCCAGCAGCCAAGATGCAGGGGGGGGTGATACGCAGTATTTT. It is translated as CASSQDAGGGDTQYF.

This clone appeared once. The CDR3 region has the DNA TGTGCCAGCAGCTTAGCTAGCGGGGGGTCCCACATTGAGCAGTTCTTC. This codes for CASSLASGGSHIEQFF. The rearrangement joins TRBV7-2 to TRBJ2-1, with 10 bases matching TRBD2. CDR3 size: 16 residues. J was trimmed by 9 bases and V by 0 bases; bases with no gene match: 8. CDR1 and CDR2 (germline): SGHTA, FQGNSA.

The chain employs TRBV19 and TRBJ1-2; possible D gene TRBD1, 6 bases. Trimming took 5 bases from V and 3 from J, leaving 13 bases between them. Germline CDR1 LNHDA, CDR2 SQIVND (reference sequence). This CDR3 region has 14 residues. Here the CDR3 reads CASSAGQSDYGYTF. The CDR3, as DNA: TGTGCCAGTAGTGCGGGACAATCAGACTATGGCTACACCTTC.